This T cell receptor beta chain originates from a study of T-cell reconstitution after alpha-beta-depleted transplantation in children. Unmatched junction bases numbered 4, after V lost 0 bases and J lost 8 bases. This CDR3 has 14 amino acids. Germline V gene data show CDR1 as SGHRS and CDR2 as YFSETQ. Study-wide results and limits: Counts and diversity of T cells one year after transplant came mostly from newly produced T cells. Two months or so post-transplant, alpha-beta T cells reportedly derived from several hundred expanded graft clones. Surviving recipient cells, namely T cells and thymic progenitors, were the source of high day-60 TCRbeta diversity in some patients.

This clonotype was seen at least ten times. The antigen is undetermined. Unique molecular identifiers were used to barcode this TCRbeta library. TCRdb reprocessed the PCR reads with MiXCR, giving one entry per CDR3 protein. The sample includes roughly 100,000 distinct CDR3 sequences, under 7% of them seen just once. This chain joins TRBV5-1 and TRBJ2-1; 8 bases agree with TRBD2. The source of this sequence is a female patient between 2 and 15 years old who had a stem cell transplant for Fanconi anemia, so the T cells may come from the graft donor. The specimen was PBMCs, mostly from graft donor cells, collected 60 days after TCRalphabeta/CD19-depleted stem cell transplant. The CDR3 region is CASSLAGTRDEQFF. The CDR3 region has the DNA TGCGCCAGCAGCTTGGCCGGGACTAGGGATGAGCAGTTCTTC. The whole variable domain, filled in from reference TRBV5-1 and TRBJ2-1, reads KAGVTQTPRYLIKTRGQQVTLSCSPISGHRSVSWYQQTPGQGLQFLFEYFSETQRNKGNFPGRFSGRQFSNSRSEMNVSTLELGDSALYLCASSLAGTRDEQFFGPGTRLTVL.